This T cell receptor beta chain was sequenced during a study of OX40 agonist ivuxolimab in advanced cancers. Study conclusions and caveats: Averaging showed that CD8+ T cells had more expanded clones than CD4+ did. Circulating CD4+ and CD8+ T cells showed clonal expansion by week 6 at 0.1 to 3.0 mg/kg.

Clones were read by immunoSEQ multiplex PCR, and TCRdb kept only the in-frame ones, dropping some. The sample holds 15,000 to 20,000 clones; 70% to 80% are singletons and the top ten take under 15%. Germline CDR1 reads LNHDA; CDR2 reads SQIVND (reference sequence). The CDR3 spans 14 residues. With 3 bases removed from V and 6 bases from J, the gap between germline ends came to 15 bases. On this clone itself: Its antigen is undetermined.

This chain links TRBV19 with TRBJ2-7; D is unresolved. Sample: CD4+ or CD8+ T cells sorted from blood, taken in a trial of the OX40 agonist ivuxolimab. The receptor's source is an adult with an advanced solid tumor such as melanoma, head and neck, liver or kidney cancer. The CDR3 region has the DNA TGTGCCAGTAGTATGATCGGGTCGACGGCCGAGCAGTACTTC. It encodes CASSMIGSTAEQYF. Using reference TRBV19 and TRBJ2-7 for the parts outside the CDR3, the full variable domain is DGGITQSPKYLFRKEGQNVTLSCEQNLNHDAMYWYRQDPGQGLRLIYYSQIVNDFQKGDIAEGYSVSREKKESFPLTVTSAQKNPTAFYLCASSMIGSTAEQYFGPGTRLTVT.